This is a list of T cell receptor beta chains from one sample in a study of T-cell memory formation after mild COVID-19. TCRdb used MiXCR to reprocess the 5' RACE reads, holding one entry per CDR3 protein. The sample lists 350,000 to 400,000 distinct CDR3 sequences, approximately 15% occurring once. The sample was PBMCs or a T cell subset sorted from them (not recorded which). Source of these receptors: a young man who had mild COVID-19 (a few samples of this study predate the infection). Cell type and time point are not known. Each CDR3 is given with its conserved first and last residue. Each record gives: J gene, D gene, V gene, clone size, CDR3 protein, CDR3 DNA. D genes are given only for firm matches. The size of a clone is reported for some rows only, either as once, few or many, or as a class for expanded clones.

>TRBJ1-3|.|TRBV6-5|few
CASIPSGGSGNTIYF
TGTGCCAGCATTCCCAGCGGGGGATCTGGAAACACCATATATTTT
>TRBJ1-1|.|TRBV12-3/TRBV12-4|few
CASSFNPGHHTEAFF
TGTGCCAGCAGTTTCAATCCGGGACACCACACTGAAGCTTTCTTT
>TRBJ1-2|.|TRBV11-2|.
CASSASGGAPNYGYTF
TGTGCCAGCAGCGCCAGCGGCGGGGCCCCTAACTATGGCTACACCTTC
>TRBJ2-2|.|TRBV11-2|many
CASSNLRGGPGTGELFF
TGTGCCAGCAGCAACTTGCGGGGAGGCCCGGGCACCGGGGAGCTGTTTTTT
>TRBJ2-5|TRBD1|TRBV15|many
CATSRDAGQGSLETQYF
TGTGCCACCAGCAGAGATGCGGGACAGGGGAGTTTGGAGACCCAGTACTTC
>TRBJ2-1|TRBD1|TRBV11-2|few
CASSSTGGQSHNEQFF
TGTGCCAGCAGTTCAACAGGGGGGCAATCCCACAATGAGCAGTTCTTC
>TRBJ1-1|TRBD1|TRBV4-1|.
CASSQETGGLSVDTEAFF
TGCGCCAGCAGCCAAGAGACAGGGGGATTGTCGGTGGACACTGAAGCTTTCTTT
>TRBJ2-3|TRBD2|TRBV7-2|.
CASRTGTSGVETQYF
TGTGCCAGCAGAACCGGGACTAGCGGGGTAGAGACGCAGTATTTT
>TRBJ1-4|.|TRBV7-2|.
CASSQTGLQRRGEKLFF
TGTGCCAGCAGCCAAACCGGACTACAACGACGAGGAGAAAAACTGTTTTTT
>TRBJ2-5|TRBD1|TRBV7-9|few
CATAIQGAFQETQYF
TGTGCCACCGCAATTCAGGGGGCCTTCCAAGAGACCCAGTACTTC
>TRBJ1-1|.|TRBV7-9|.
CASSSPFSRGNTEAFF
TGTGCCAGCAGCTCCCCCTTTTCTAGGGGGAACACTGAAGCTTTCTTT
>TRBJ2-4|.|TRBV12-3/TRBV12-4|.
CASSSILAKNIQYF
TGTGCCAGCAGTTCGATCCTAGCCAAAAACATTCAGTACTTC
>TRBJ1-1|.|TRBV6-5|few
CASSLGQVTEAFF
TGTGCCAGCAGTTTGGGCCAGGTCACTGAAGCTTTCTTT
>TRBJ1-6|.|TRBV14|.
CASSQDRPYRNSPLHF
TGTGCCAGCAGCCAAGATAGACCCTATAGGAATTCACCCCTCCACTTT
>TRBJ2-7|TRBD1|TRBV29-1|many
CSTRTGTSYEQYF
TGCAGCACCCGGACAGGGACGTCCTACGAGCAGTACTTC
>TRBJ1-5|.|TRBV9|few
CASSLGRGNGQPQHF
TGTGCCAGCAGCCTCGGGCGGGGTAACGGTCAGCCCCAGCATTTT
>TRBJ2-3|TRBD2|TRBV4-1|few
CASSYGTSGRTDTQYF
TGCGCCAGCAGCTACGGGACTAGCGGACGCACAGATACGCAGTATTTT
>TRBJ1-1|.|TRBV11-2|few
CATGGSRIAEAFF
TGTGCCACGGGGGGGTCGAGGATCGCTGAAGCTTTCTTT
>TRBJ2-2|.|TRBV20-1|.
CSATANTGELFF
TGCAGTGCTACCGCGAACACCGGGGAGCTGTTTTTT
>TRBJ1-5|.|TRBV20-1|.
CSARSDRNQPQHF
TGCAGTGCTAGATCTGACAGGAATCAGCCCCAGCATTTT
>TRBJ2-7|TRBD1|TRBV11-2|few
CASQLSRDRGLGEQYF
TGTGCCAGCCAACTCTCCCGGGACAGGGGATTGGGAGAGCAGTACTTC
>TRBJ1-6|TRBD1|TRBV7-2|.
CASSLTGTGGFSSPLHF
TGTGCCAGCAGCTTAACCGGGACAGGGGGTTTCAGTTCACCCCTCCACTTT
>TRBJ2-7|.|TRBV12-3/TRBV12-4|few
CASSLRRADEQYF
TGTGCCAGCAGTTTACGCAGGGCGGACGAGCAGTACTTC
>TRBJ1-2|.|TRBV18|.
CASSPPQVNGYTF
TGTGCCAGCTCACCACCGCAGGTTAATGGCTACACCTTC
>TRBJ2-6|.|TRBV9|.
CASSARGPHLSGANVLTF
TGTGCCAGCAGCGCCAGGGGTCCCCACCTCTCTGGGGCCAACGTCCTGACTTTC
>TRBJ1-5|TRBD1|TRBV5-6|few
CASSLSPGQGAQPQHF
TGTGCCAGCAGCTTGAGCCCGGGACAGGGGGCTCAGCCCCAGCATTTT
>TRBJ2-7|.|TRBV19|.
CASSIEAPGDFSYEQYF
TGTGCCAGTAGTATAGAAGCCCCCGGGGACTTCTCCTACGAGCAGTACTTC
>TRBJ2-7|.|TRBV14|.
CASSQGLWNTYEQYF
TGTGCCAGCAGCCAGGGACTCTGGAATACCTACGAGCAGTACTTC